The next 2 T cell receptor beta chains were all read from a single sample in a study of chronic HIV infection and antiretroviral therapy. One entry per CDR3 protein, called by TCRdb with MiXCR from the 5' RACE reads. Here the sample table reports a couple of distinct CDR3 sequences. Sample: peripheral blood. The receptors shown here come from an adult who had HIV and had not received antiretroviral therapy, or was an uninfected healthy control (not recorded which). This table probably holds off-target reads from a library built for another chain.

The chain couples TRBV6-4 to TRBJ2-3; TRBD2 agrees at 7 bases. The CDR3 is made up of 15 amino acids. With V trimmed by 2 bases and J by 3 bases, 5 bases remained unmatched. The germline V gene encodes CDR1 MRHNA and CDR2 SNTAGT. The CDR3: CASSDGEGGTDTQYF. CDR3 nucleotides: TGTGCCAGCAGTGACGGGGAGGGAGGAACAGATACGCAGTATTTT.

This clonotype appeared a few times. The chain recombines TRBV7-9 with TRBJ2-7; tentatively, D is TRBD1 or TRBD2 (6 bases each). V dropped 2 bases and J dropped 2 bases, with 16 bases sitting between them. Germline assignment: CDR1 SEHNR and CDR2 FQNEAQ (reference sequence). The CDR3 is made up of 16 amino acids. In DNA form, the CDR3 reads TGTGCCAGCAGCTTATGGAGGGGGACCCCCACCTACGAGCAGTACTTC. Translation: CASSLWRGTPTYEQYF. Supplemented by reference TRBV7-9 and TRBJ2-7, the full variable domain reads DTGVSQNPRHKITKRGQNVTFRCDPISEHNRLYWYRQTLGQGPEFLTYFQNEAQLEKSRLLSDRFSAERPKGSFSTLEIQRTEQGDSAMYLCASSLWRGTPTYEQYFGPGTRLTVT.